The 17 T cell receptor beta chains reported below all come from one sample, sequenced in a study of cytomegalovirus exposure and HLA in healthy donors. Both 60 Vbeta primers and 13 Jbeta primers went into the PCR. Assay: immunoSEQ multiplex PCR; the TCRdb copy retains only in-frame clones and omits some. This sample's table has approximately 150,000 clones. Material for sequencing was PBMCs. The receptor source for this set is a woman aged 50 to 60 in good health and CMV-seronegative.

The chain has TRBV5-6 and TRBJ1-4, with D maybe TRBD1 (6 bases). Germline CDR1 is SGHDT and CDR2 is YYEEEE. CDR3 length equals 16 residues. Trimming cost V 4 bases and J 0 bases, with 13 bases left between them. The CDR3 is CASSRVGAATNEKLFF. CDR3 coding DNA: TGTGCCAGCAGCCGGGTGGGGGCAGCAACTAATGAAAAACTGTTTTTT.

In DNA, the CDR3 is TGTGCCAGCAGTCTACGACAGGTGGCCCAAGAGACCCAGTACTTC. Translated, it gives CASSLRQVAQETQYF. The chain joins TRBV28 to TRBJ2-5, with a tentative D call TRBD1 (6 bases). The CDR3 sequence is 15 residues long. V was cut by 5 bases and J by 1 base, with 14 bases left in between. Germline V lookup: CDR1 MDHEN, CDR2 SYDVKM.

The rearrangement joins TRBV5-4 to TRBJ1-2, with a tentative D call TRBD1 (6 bases). This CDR3 has 16 residues. From germline, CDR1 is SGHNT and CDR2 YYREEE (reference sequence). V dropped 4 bases and J dropped 3 bases, with 19 bases sitting between them. CDR3 region: CASSGGGGALDYGYTF. DNA of the CDR3: TGTGCCAGCAGCGGGGGCGGGGGCGCCCTCGACTATGGCTACACCTTC.

The DNA of the CDR3 is TGCAGTGCCTCCGGCACAGATACGCAGTATTTT. Amino acid sequence: CSASGTDTQYF. The chain employs TRBV20-1 and TRBJ2-3; D is uncertain. Germline-derived CDR1 and CDR2 are DFQATT and SNEGSKA (reference sequence). The CDR3 runs to 11 residues. V was cut by 6 bases and J by 1 base, with 5 bases left in between.

The chain employs TRBV28 and TRBJ2-5; 8 nucleotides agree with TRBD1. Trimming at V came to 2 bases and at J to 5 bases, leaving 10 bases not matched to a gene. The CDR3 has 16 residues. Germline CDR1 reads MDHEN; CDR2 reads SYDVKM. The CDR3 reads CASSLGGQGARETQYF. As DNA, the CDR3 is TGTGCCAGCAGTTTAGGGGGGCAGGGGGCTCGGGAGACCCAGTACTTC.

V and J are TRBV6-5 and TRBJ1-6; 10 nucleotides align to TRBD1. There are 14 residues in the CDR3. J lost 6 bases, V lost 4 bases, and 0 bases had no gene match. In germline, CDR1 is MNHEY, CDR2 SVGAGI. As DNA, the CDR3 is TGTGCCAGCAGTTGGGACAGGGGTAATTCACCCCTCCACTTT. The encoded protein is CASSWDRGNSPLHF.

This chain links TRBV6-5 with TRBJ1-2, with TRBD1 matching 8 bases. The CDR3 extends over 15 amino acids. Trimming removed 6 bases from V and 4 bases from J; junction bases left unmatched: 10. Per the germline V gene, CDR1 is MNHEY and CDR2 is SVGAGI. In DNA, the CDR3 is TGTGCCAGCAGGCTTCCGGGACAGGAAGCCTATGGCTACACCTTC. Residues: CASRLPGQEAYGYTF.

The V call is TRBV14, the J call TRBJ1-4; D gene unclear. CDR3 length: 12 amino acids. CDR1 is SGHDN, CDR2 FVKESK, per germline. Trimming took 1 base from V and 8 from J, leaving 5 bases between them. CDR3 nucleotide sequence: TGTGCCAGCAGCCAAGTTGCGGAAAAACTGTTTTTT. This gives the protein CASSQVAEKLFF.

The gene calls are TRBV5-1 and TRBJ2-1, with D perhaps TRBD1 (5 bases). This CDR3 is built from 16 residues. Germline assignment: CDR1 SGHRS and CDR2 YFSETQ. The V gene lost 4 bases and the J gene lost 0 bases, with 14 bases spanning the gap. The CDR3 sequence: CASSVLGLNSYNEQFF. CDR3 sequence (DNA): TGCGCCAGCAGCGTATTGGGGCTTAACTCCTACAATGAGCAGTTCTTC.

V gene TRBV18 combines with J gene TRBJ1-5, with 7 bases aligning to TRBD1. The CDR3 extends over 14 amino acids. The ends lost 5 bases at V and 3 bases at J; junction bases unmatched: 4. Germline-derived CDR1 and CDR2 are KGHSH and LQKENI. CDR3 in amino acids: CASSAQGNNQPQHF. Written as DNA, the CDR3 is TGTGCCAGCTCAGCACAGGGGAACAATCAGCCCCAGCATTTT.

The V gene is TRBV7-2, the J gene TRBJ1-2, with D uncertain. V lost 5 bases to trimming and J lost 6 bases, with 16 bases between them. The length of the CDR3 is 14 residues. Germline V gene lookup returns CDR1 SGHTA and CDR2 FQGNSA. DNA for the CDR3: TGTGCCAGCAGCCGATTCTTGGAGCAGAATGGCTACACCTTC. It codes for CASSRFLEQNGYTF.

The chain recombines TRBV25-1 with TRBJ2-5, with 7 bases identical to TRBD1. Trimming removed 5 bases from V and 0 bases from J; junction bases left unmatched: 6. Germline lookup yields CDR1 MGHDK and CDR2 SYGVNS. This CDR3 contains 15 residues. CDR3 in amino acids: CASSRGQTYQETQYF. The CDR3 coding sequence is TGTGCCAGCAGTAGGGGACAGACGTACCAAGAGACCCAGTACTTC.

The chain links TRBV5-5 to TRBJ2-7; perhaps TRBD1 as D (5 bases). Germline V lookup: CDR1 SGHKS, CDR2 YYEKEE (reference sequence). V shed 2 bases and J shed 4 bases, with 10 bases lying between them. CDR3 length: 13 residues. CDR3 residues: CASSFLGPYEQYF. As DNA, the CDR3 is TGTGCCAGCAGCTTTTTGGGGCCTTACGAGCAGTACTTC. Full variable domain (remainder filled in from reference TRBV5-5 and TRBJ2-7): DAGVTQSPTHLIKTRGQQVTLRCSPISGHKSVSWYQQVLGQGPQFIFQYYEKEERGRGNFPDRFSARQFPNYSSELNVNALLLGDSALYLCASSFLGPYEQYFGPGTRLTVT.

V gene TRBV21-1 combines with J gene TRBJ1-3; TRBD1, the table's D call, was not compared with the DNA. TRBV21-1 is tagged as a pseudogene. The CDR3 is made up of 17 amino acids. The CDR3 protein is CASSSSGKLRSGNTIYF. The CDR3 coding sequence is TGTGCCAGCAGCTCCTCAGGGAAGTTACGCTCTGGAAACACCATATATTTT.

CDR3 amino acids: CASSLSWAGGVKTQYF. The CDR3 DNA is TGTGCCAGCAGTTTATCGTGGGCGGGGGGGGTGAAGACCCAGTACTTC. The chain has TRBV27 and TRBJ2-5; TRBD2 matches at 9 bases. The germline gives CDR1 MNHEY, CDR2 SMNVEV (reference sequence). Trimming took 0 bases from V and 6 from J; bases not matched to a gene: 8. The CDR3 is 16 residues long.

The genes are TRBV6-1 and TRBJ2-7; D remains ambiguous. Between the trimmed V and J ends, which lost 0 bases and 0 bases, there was a span of 6 bases. This CDR3 spans 14 amino acids. Germline V gives CDR1 MNHNS, CDR2 SASEGT. This chain's CDR3 is CASSEAGYSYEQYF. CDR3 in DNA: TGTGCCAGCAGTGAAGCCGGGTACTCCTACGAGCAGTACTTC.

CDR3 sequence (DNA): TGCGCCAGCAGCTTGGGTGACATCGCTAACTATGGCTACACCTTC. This sequence encodes CASSLGDIANYGYTF. J is TRBJ1-2 and V is TRBV5-1; D remains ambiguous. Trimming took 0 bases from V and 0 from J, leaving 9 bases between them. CDR1 SGHRS and CDR2 YFSETQ come from the germline V gene. This CDR3 has 15 amino acids. The full variable domain, in which reference TRBV5-1 and TRBJ1-2 provide the parts outside the CDR3, is KAGVTQTPRYLIKTRGQQVTLSCSPISGHRSVSWYQQTPGQGLQFLFEYFSETQRNKGNFPGRFSGRQFSNSRSEMNVSTLELGDSALYLCASSLGDIANYGYTFGSGTRLTVV.